This entry lists 9 T cell receptor beta chains sequenced from one sample in a study of blood T cell repertoires in COVID-19. Clones were read by immunoSEQ multiplex PCR, and TCRdb kept only the in-frame ones, dropping some. The sample consists of more than 200,000 clones, around nine tenths of them appearing once. The specimen was peripheral blood. The receptor set was obtained from a woman aged 55-75 years with COVID-19, enrolled during active disease.

The chain has TRBV2 and TRBJ2-7, with 9 nucleotides matching TRBD1. This CDR3 has 16 residues. Germline CDR1 and CDR2: SNHLY and FYNNEI. Losses at the gene ends were 6 bases for V and 5 bases for J; bases not matched to a gene: 14. CDR3 amino acids: CASRRDRVSWPDEQYF. CDR3 DNA sequence: TGTGCCAGCAGGCGGGACAGGGTTTCTTGGCCTGACGAGCAGTACTTC.

The chain joins TRBV7-3 to TRBJ2-2; D may be TRBD1 (6 bases). The germline V gene has CDR1 SGHTA and CDR2 FQGTGA. The CDR3 spans 14 residues. Trimming stripped 6 bases from V and 5 bases from J, with 13 bases between. Here the CDR3 reads CASSPGTLTGELFF. CDR3 coding DNA: TGTGCCAGCAGTCCCGGGACATTAACCGGGGAGCTGTTTTTT. The entire variable domain, with the rest obtained from reference TRBV7-3 and TRBJ2-2, is as follows: GAGVSQTPSNKVTEKGKYVELRCDPISGHTALYWYRQSLGQGPEFLIYFQGTGAADDSGLPNDRFFAVRPEGSVSTLKIQRTERGDSAVYLCASSPGTLTGELFFGEGSRLTVL.

This chain connects TRBV7-9 to TRBJ1-2; D is uncertain. The length of the CDR3 is 14 residues. The V end was cut by 2 bases, the J end by 4 bases, with 11 bases between. The germline V gene has CDR1 SEHNR and CDR2 FQNEAQ (reference sequence). The CDR3 bases are TGTGCCAGCAGCTTATTGGGAGGGAGCTATGGCTACACCTTC. Translating gives CASSLLGGSYGYTF.

This sequence joins TRBV6-6 and TRBJ1-2, with 7 bases that match TRBD1. V was pared by 2 bases and J by 2 bases, with 2 bases of the junction left unmatched. Germline V gives CDR1 MNHNY, CDR2 SVGAGI (reference sequence). The CDR3 is made up of 14 amino acids. The CDR3 DNA reads TGTGCCAGCAGTTACGCACAGGGGAACTATGGCTACACCTTC. It specifies CASSYAQGNYGYTF.

The chain recombines TRBV19 with TRBJ1-6, with 9 positions matching TRBD1. Germline values: CDR1 LNHDA, CDR2 SQIVND (reference sequence). J gave up 8 bases and V 1 base, and 0 bases lay outside the gene matches. This CDR3 is 14 amino acids long. The CDR3 spells CASSIGQGDSPLHF. The CDR3 region has the DNA TGTGCCAGTAGTATAGGACAGGGGGATTCACCCCTCCACTTT.

This chain connects TRBV28 to TRBJ2-7; TRBD1 matches 7 bases. This CDR3 has 12 amino acids. Germline assignment: CDR1 MDHEN and CDR2 SYDVKM. The V segment lost 5 bases and the J segment 12 bases; nucleotides outside the gene matches: 10. DNA of the CDR3: TGTGCCAGCAGTGCCGGGACAGCGCAAACGTACTTC. Encoded protein: CASSAGTAQTYF.

V is TRBV7-3 and J is TRBJ2-3, with 9 bases fitting TRBD2. CDR3 length: 14 residues. With 5 bases clipped from V and 4 bases from J, the junction kept 4 bases outside the gene matches. The V gene's germline CDR1 is SGHTA and CDR2 FQGTGA. For the CDR3, the DNA is TGTGCCAGCAGCGCCTGGACTAGCGCAGATACGCAGTATTTT. Translated: CASSAWTSADTQYF.

The chain has TRBV9 and TRBJ1-5, with D possibly TRBD1 on 6 matching bases. The CDR3 runs 14 residues. Trimming cost V 0 bases and J 2 bases, with 6 bases left between them. Germline V lookup: CDR1 SGDLS, CDR2 YYNGEE. The CDR3 nucleotides read TGTGCCAGCAGCGTAGCAGGGGGCAATCAGCCCCAGCATTTT. It specifies CASSVAGGNQPQHF.

V and J are TRBV2 and TRBJ2-1, with 11 bases that match TRBD1. The CDR3 totals 15 residues. The germline gives CDR1 SNHLY, CDR2 FYNNEI. J lost 2 bases, V lost 5 bases, and 2 bases had no gene match. CDR3 in amino acids: CASSSGQGAYNEQFF. CDR3 nucleotide sequence: TGTGCCAGCAGTTCGGGACAGGGGGCCTACAATGAGCAGTTCTTC.